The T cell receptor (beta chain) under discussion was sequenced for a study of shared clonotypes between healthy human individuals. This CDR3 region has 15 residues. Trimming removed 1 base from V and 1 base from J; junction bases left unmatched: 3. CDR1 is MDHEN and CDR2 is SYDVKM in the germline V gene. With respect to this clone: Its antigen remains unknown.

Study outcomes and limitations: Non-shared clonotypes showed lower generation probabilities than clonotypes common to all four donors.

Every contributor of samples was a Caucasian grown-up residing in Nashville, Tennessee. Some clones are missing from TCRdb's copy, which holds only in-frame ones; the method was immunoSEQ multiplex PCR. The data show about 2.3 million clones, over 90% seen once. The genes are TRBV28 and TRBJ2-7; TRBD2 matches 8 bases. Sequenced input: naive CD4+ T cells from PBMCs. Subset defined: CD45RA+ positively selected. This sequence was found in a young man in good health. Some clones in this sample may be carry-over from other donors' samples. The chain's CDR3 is CASSLYREGSYEQYF. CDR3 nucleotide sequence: TGTGCCAGCAGTTTATACCGGGAGGGGTCCTACGAGCAGTACTTC.